This T cell receptor beta chain was captured by sequencing in a study of molecular identifiers for immune sequencing clone quantification. Background on the study: Across replicate runs, RNA obtained from 20,000 or 100,000 naive CD8 cells was divided into five, with four undergoing sequencing.

Methods described previously, with TCR primers listed, were used for bulk TCR libraries. One entry per CDR3 protein results from TCRdb running MiXCR on the PCR reads. The sample has about 640,000 distinct CDR3 sequences, 15% to 20% seen once. Unmatched junction bases numbered 6, after V lost 4 bases and J lost 8 bases. Germline V gene sequence: CDR1 SGHAT, CDR2 FQNNGV. The CDR3 has 16 amino acids. This clonotype was counted between two and nine times. Sequencing used naive CD8+ T cells from blood, with Jurkat cell RNA spiked in. Subset: FACS-sorted CD8+CD4-CCR7+CD45RA+ naive T cells. This chain connects TRBV11-2 to TRBJ2-1, with 15 bases matching TRBD2. The TCR was taken from a human donor in good health. Some libraries in this study had Jurkat cell RNA spiked in. The CDR3 DNA reads TGTGCCAGCAGCTCTCAGGGGACTAGCGGGGGGCATGAGCAGTTCTTC. This sequence encodes CASSSQGTSGGHEQFF.